Sequencing of this T cell receptor beta chain was carried out in a study of shared clonotypes between healthy human individuals (TCRdb year 2020). About the full investigation: The cohort included a few men and two women between 18 and 49 years of age. Per donor, three plates each were used for CD4 naive and CD4 memory, two for CD8 naive, and one for CD8 memory. To estimate repertoire size and how much clonotype sharing occurs between individuals, the study deeply sequenced the blood TCR repertoires of several healthy adults. To increase sequencing depth and limit assay-specific biases, different laboratories used diverse techniques to prepare libraries and sequence TCR repertoires. Each donor's leukapheresis produced roughly between roughly 0.85 and 9.5 billion PBMCs. Results and caveats for the whole study, not just this receptor: Sampling was limited to blood, and TCR repertoires in tissue likely differ from TCR repertoires in blood. Pairwise subsampling indicated that sequencing depth was expected to affect the degree of clonotype sharing among donors. Higher generation probabilities were observed for clonotypes shared by all four sorted-subset donors than for non-shared clonotypes. Even with the large sequencing depth, rarefaction of the sorted-subset datasets indicated that sequencing was incomplete. When several donors were compared, the shared fraction of clonotypes was 5% to 6.5% for naive CD4, around 3.5% for naive CD8, more than 2% for memory CD4, and about 0.36% for memory CD8. Larger estimated clonotype richness was generally found for naive subsets than for memory subsets. Because the study included a small number of donors, the genetic and exposure-history diversity represented was limited.

Taken from cysteine to phenylalanine, the CDR3 has 14 residues. The only DNA kept is the CDR3, 42 bases in frame from the first base. V is shortened by 6 bases, J by 1 base, and the region joining them spans 14 bases. Reading the germline V gene gives CDR1 SGDLS and CDR2 YYNGEE. TCR CDR3 regions were amplified from genomic DNA by multiplex PCR using the deep immunoSEQ assay. Extracted genomic DNA from each cell subset was spread evenly across all wells of several immunoSEQ 96-well plates, with each plate serving as a replicate. For sorted subsets, roughly 200 ng of genomic DNA, equivalent to 30,000 or so T cell genomes, went into each replicate PCR. Purified libraries were measured with a Qubit 3.0 fluorometer, size-checked on a Bioanalyzer 2100, and measured again with the KAPA Library Quantification kit. Every immunoSEQ 96-well plate was sequenced on a separate single-read 150-cycle Illumina NextSeq 550 flow cell. Processing in the source paper ran as follows. Because the immunoSEQ output included only junctional sequences and no quality scores, the filtering could not be the same as the filtering used for full-length reads. To assign V/J genes and CDR3, sequences were annotated against IMGT germline references using PyIR, a Python wrapper for IgBLAST v1.9. Reads with weak V/J assignments (E-value above 1e-6), missing CDR3, stop codons, out-of-frame junctions, or ambiguous translated residues were removed. V3J clonotypes were defined as sequences sharing an identical inferred V gene, J gene, and CDR3 amino acid sequence. The percentage overlap between two repertoires was calculated by dividing the number of shared unique clonotypes by the size of the smaller repertoire. Three approaches were used to assess repertoire richness: RTK rarefaction, the Chao1 estimator, and Recon v2.1 estimates of unobserved clonotypes. OLGA was used to compute generation probabilities for all TCRbeta clonotypes that the gDNA method yielded from a handful of donors. The immuneACCESS repertoire file appears here via TCRdb, limited to in-frame rearrangements. These files lack a portion of the clones; in checked studies, under half of the deficit traces to unresolved V genes, and the cause of the others is not known. The V and J calls and clone size were taken over from that table, and D and trimming were inferred from the DNA. The sample table holds roughly 1,800,000 clones, of which around 96% were seen once. The ten largest clones capture 1% to 1.5% of the sample.

In the case of this clone: Its binding antigen is unknown. The record has no base qualities; no much larger clone is one base away. Other DNA variants within this sample encode the same CDR3.

CD8 naive samples were CD45RO-negative cells positively selected for CCR7, giving a CD45RA+CCR7+ population that excluded TemRA cells. Donors were healthy HIV-negative adults with no recently reported acute infections or vaccinations. All donors were Caucasian adults living in Nashville, Tennessee, USA. Blood was obtained by leukapheresis, after which PBMCs were separated by Ficoll-Histopaque density gradient centrifugation and cryopreserved in liquid nitrogen vapor phase. Purity and quantity of every magnetically sorted T cell population were checked by analytical flow cytometry. From each sorted fraction, genomic DNA was isolated and quantified by UV absorbance on a Nanodrop 2000c.

The source material was naive CD8+ T cells sorted from blood. The cell subset or site label on this specimen signifies: CD45RA+CCR7+. Recombination connected TRBV9 to TRBJ2-7; the D gene could be either TRBD1 or TRBD2, each agreeing at 6 bases. The TCR originated in a man in his late teens or twenties in good health. CDR3 protein: CASTPGGTSYEQYF. The DNA reads TGTGCCAGCACCCCAGGAGGGACATCCTACGAGCAGTACTTC.